One sample yielded the 18 T cell receptor beta chains listed below, sequenced in a study of radiotherapy plus CTLA-4 blockade in lung cancer. The table came from immunoSEQ multiplex PCR; TCRdb's copy has only in-frame clones and leaves some out. The table lists tens of thousands of clones, 88% of them singletons. The sample consisted of peripheral blood, taken from a patient treated with radiotherapy plus ipilimumab. These receptors were collected from a human donor with non-small cell lung cancer whose response to radiotherapy plus ipilimumab could not be evaluated.

The chain carries TRBV6-5 and TRBJ2-7, with 7 positions matching TRBD1. The J segment lost 3 bases and the V segment lost 5 bases, leaving 7 bases of the junction unmatched. CDR3 length: 14 amino acids. The germline CDR1 and CDR2 sequences are MNHEY and SVGAGI. CDR3 in DNA: TGTGCCAGCAGTAACGACAGGGACAACTACGAGCAGTACTTC. It encodes CASSNDRDNYEQYF.

V is TRBV4-1 and J is TRBJ2-1, with 10 nucleotides matching TRBD2. The CDR3 length is 16 residues. Germline CDR1 MGHRA, CDR2 YSYEKL. V lost 0 bases and J lost 8; bases outside the gene matches: 7. The CDR3 coding sequence is TGCGCCAGCAGCCAAGATCCCAGCGGGAGGGCACATGAGCAGTTCTTC. Its translation: CASSQDPSGRAHEQFF.

The rearrangement uses TRBV6-1 and TRBJ1-1; 7 bases align to TRBD1. The CDR3 runs 15 residues. Per germline, CDR1 MNHNS and CDR2 SASEGT. V lost 4 bases, J lost 1 base, and 6 bases stayed unmatched. CDR3 sequence (DNA): TGTGCCAGCAGTGGATATCGGACAGGGAACACTGAAGCTTTCTTT. Its translation is CASSGYRTGNTEAFF.

This clone came up a few times. CDR3 DNA: TGCAGCGTTGTGGGCGGGATCCAAGAGACCCAGTACTTC. Its translation: CSVVGGIQETQYF. The J gene is TRBJ2-5, the V gene TRBV29-1, with D perhaps TRBD2 (6 bases). The CDR3 consists of 13 residues. V lost 4 bases, J lost 1 base, and 10 bases lay in between. Germline lookup yields CDR1 SQVTM and CDR2 ANQGSEA.

The chain links TRBV5-6 to TRBJ2-6; no clear D gene. The germline gives CDR1 SGHDT, CDR2 YYEEEE. V was shortened by 2 bases and J by 3 bases, with 6 bases between the two germline ends. The CDR3 is made up of 14 amino acids. Here the CDR3 reads CASSLRVGANVLTF. The CDR3 DNA follows: TGTGCCAGCAGCTTACGGGTTGGGGCCAACGTCCTGACTTTC.

This clone is a singleton in its sample. V usage is TRBV5-1 and J usage is TRBJ2-2; D is possibly TRBD2 (6 bases). Looked up from germline, CDR1 is SGHRS and CDR2 is YFSETQ. The CDR3 totals 18 residues. The ends were cut back, 0 bases at V and 3 bases at J, with 18 bases in the middle. The CDR3 nucleotides are TGCGCCAGCAGCTTGGAGGGAGGAACCTATGTGTACACCGGGGAGCTGTTTTTT. It codes for CASSLEGGTYVYTGELFF.

This rearrangement joins TRBV19 to TRBJ2-2; D perhaps matches TRBD2 (7 bases). V was pared by 3 bases and J by 0 bases, with 14 bases between. The CDR3 contains 17 residues. Germline V gene lookup returns CDR1 LNHDA and CDR2 SQIVND (reference sequence). CDR3 nucleotide sequence: TGTGCCAGTAGTATTCGAGGCGGGGGCGCGAACACCGGGGAGCTGTTTTTT. It is translated as CASSIRGGGANTGELFF.

V gene TRBV29-1 combines with J gene TRBJ2-3, with 8 positions matching TRBD2. Germline V gives CDR1 SQVTM, CDR2 ANQGSEA. The CDR3 loop spans 16 amino acids. Trimming took 7 bases from V and 2 from J; bases not matched to a gene: 14. The CDR3 here is CSALGVAGRNTDTQYF. The CDR3 nucleotides read TGCAGCGCGTTAGGGGTAGCGGGGCGAAACACAGATACGCAGTATTTT.

The V gene is TRBV7-9, the J gene TRBJ1-5; D remains ambiguous. Trimming took 5 bases from V and 0 from J, leaving 8 bases between them. CDR1 SEHNR and CDR2 FQNEAQ come from the germline V gene (reference sequence). The CDR3 sequence is 14 residues long. The CDR3 sequence: CASSRENSNQPQHF. For the CDR3, the DNA is TGTGCCAGCAGCCGCGAAAATAGCAATCAGCCCCAGCATTTT.

V and J are TRBV18 and TRBJ1-4; the match to TRBD1 covers 11 bases. Trimming took 4 bases from V and 6 from J; bases not matched to a gene: 4. Germline assignment: CDR1 KGHSH and CDR2 LQKENI. The CDR3 has 15 amino acids. CDR3 bases: TGTGCCAGCTCACGTCTGGGACAGGGGGATGAAAAACTGTTTTTT. Its protein is CASSRLGQGDEKLFF.

This chain joins TRBV6-6 and TRBJ1-6; 7 positions match TRBD1. Germline trimming cut 6 bases from V and 11 bases from J; bases unmatched to any gene: 10. The CDR3 contains 14 residues. Germline lookup yields CDR1 MNHNY and CDR2 SVGAGI (reference sequence). As DNA, the CDR3 is TGTGCCAGCAGACTTACAGGGGAGGTTGCACCCCTCCACTTT. It translates to CASRLTGEVAPLHF.

The chain recombines TRBV2 with TRBJ2-3; TRBD2 matches at 12 bases. Germline loops: CDR1 SNHLY, CDR2 FYNNEI. Losses at the gene ends were 6 bases for V and 6 bases for J; bases not matched to a gene: 10. This CDR3 has 16 amino acids. CDR3: CASRIRLAGVRDTQYF. In DNA, the CDR3 is TGTGCCAGCAGAATCCGACTAGCGGGAGTACGTGATACGCAGTATTTT.

The rearrangement joins TRBV13 to TRBJ1-4, with D unresolved. CDR3 length equals 14 residues. Germline V gene lookup returns CDR1 PRHDT and CDR2 FYEKMQ (reference sequence). The ends were cut back, 5 bases at V and 5 bases at J, with 12 bases in the middle. CDR3 protein: CASSRRSDNEKLFF. The CDR3 bases are TGTGCCAGCAGCCGACGGAGTGACAATGAAAAACTGTTTTTT.

This clone was detected only a few times. The V call is TRBV19, the J call TRBJ1-3, with D unclear. Trimming stripped 10 bases from V and 4 bases from J, with 11 bases between. In germline, CDR1 is LNHDA, CDR2 SQIVND (reference sequence). The CDR3 has 12 residues. The CDR3 region is CATRQTGNTIYF. The DNA of the CDR3 is TGTGCCACCCGTCAAACAGGAAACACCATATATTTT.

This chain links TRBV10-3 with TRBJ2-1; 7 nucleotides agree with TRBD1. CDR1 and CDR2 (germline): ENHRY, SYGVKD. J lost 9 bases, V lost 5 bases, and 4 bases had no gene match. This CDR3 has 12 amino acids. DNA of the CDR3: TGTGCCATCAGTACAGGGGACAGTGAGCAGTTCTTC. Translated, it gives CAISTGDSEQFF.

The genes are TRBV2 and TRBJ2-1, with 15 nucleotides matching TRBD2. The trim removed 6 bases at V and 8 bases at J, leaving 5 bases unmatched. The CDR3 extends over 15 amino acids. Germline V gives CDR1 SNHLY, CDR2 FYNNEI. As DNA, the CDR3 is TGTGCCAGCAGCTCCGGGACTAGCGGGAGGTATGAGCAGTTCTTC. This gives the protein CASSSGTSGRYEQFF.

This clone was detected a few times. The chain couples TRBV27 to TRBJ2-7; 13 positions match TRBD2. The V segment lost 5 bases and the J segment 7 bases; nucleotides outside the gene matches: 8. Per the germline V gene, CDR1 is MNHEY and CDR2 is SMNVEV (reference sequence). The CDR3 sequence is 15 residues long. CDR3 bases: TGTGCCAGCAGTCCCGGGACTAGCGGGGCTAGGGAGCAGTACTTC. Translating gives CASSPGTSGAREQYF.

Written as DNA, the CDR3 is TGTGCCAGCAGCGGAGGAATAAACGACGGCTACACCTTC. It is translated as CASSGGINDGYTF. The V and J genes are TRBV9 and TRBJ1-2; D unresolved. Trimming removed 3 bases at V and 8 bases at J, with 14 bases between. CDR1 SGDLS and CDR2 YYNGEE come from the germline V gene. This CDR3 has 13 residues.